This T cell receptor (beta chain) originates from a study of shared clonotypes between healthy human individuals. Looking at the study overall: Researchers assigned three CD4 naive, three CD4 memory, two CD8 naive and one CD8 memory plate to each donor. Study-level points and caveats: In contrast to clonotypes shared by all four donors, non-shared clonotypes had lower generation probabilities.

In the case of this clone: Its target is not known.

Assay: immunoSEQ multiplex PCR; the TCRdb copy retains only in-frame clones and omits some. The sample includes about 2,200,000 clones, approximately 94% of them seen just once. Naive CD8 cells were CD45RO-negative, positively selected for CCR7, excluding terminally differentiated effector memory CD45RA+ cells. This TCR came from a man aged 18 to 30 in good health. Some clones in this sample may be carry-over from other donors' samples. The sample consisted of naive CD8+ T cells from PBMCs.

CDR3 sequence (DNA): TGTGCCAGCACCGAGGGGGTGTCGAGCGGGAGTAGGATGGAGACCCAGTACTTC. Translation gives CASTEGVSSGSRMETQYF. This sequence joins TRBV5-8 and TRBJ2-5; 8 nucleotides agree with TRBD2. Losses at the gene ends were 6 bases for V and 5 bases for J; bases not matched to a gene: 21. The germline gives CDR1 SGHTS, CDR2 YDEGEE. The CDR3 runs to 18 residues.